This T cell receptor beta chain was identified in a study of radiation and T cells in renal cell carcinoma. At the level of the study: Nephrectomy followed 15 Gy stereotactic body radiation by 4 weeks.

As for this clone: What it binds is unknown. Compared with germline, one end of the junction differs, possibly owing to a read error.

Data came from immunoSEQ multiplex PCR; TCRdb stores just in-frame clones and leaves some out. This sample carries 150,000 or so clones, roughly 84% of them seen once, and the ten largest clones take around 13%. Germline-derived CDR1 and CDR2 are MNHEY and SVGAGI. The length of the CDR3 is 14 residues. Indicated time point: baseline pretreatment blood. Noted treatment: 15 Gy SBRT to primary tumor, nephrectomy 4 weeks later. The tumor was a clear cell renal cell carcinoma. Overall study results and limits: Without pretreatment biopsies, baseline tumor clonotype presence was undetermined.

Here the sequenced sample was blood, taken from a patient whose treatment included radiotherapy and nephrectomy. This sequence was found in a woman in her fifties or sixties with renal cell carcinoma. The chain links TRBV6-5 to TRBJ1-1; perhaps TRBD1 as D (6 bases). The CDR3 DNA reads TGTGCCAGCAGCCCAGGGGATGAGAACGCTGAAGCTTTCTTT. Translation gives CASSPGDENAEAFF.